What follows is one T cell receptor beta chain and its context. In this sample, this clonotype turned up many times. What antigen it recognizes has not been identified. The sample holds no much larger clone one base away, and base qualities are not on file. Sequencing relied on an Illumina HiSeq 2500. TCR beta libraries were prepared by quantitative 5'-RACE with molecular barcodes. In the paper's pipeline: To identify disease-linked TCR variants, a new computational method was used, one built on a probabilistic model of VDJ rearrangement. In TCRdb, the public reads were trimmed at Q25 with fastp and aligned with MiXCR, with productive beta chains retained. CDR3 protein duplicates are merged, each entry listing the most common genes and DNA. The V and J calls reflect TCRdb's pipeline rather than the authors' work. Here the sample has roughly 240,000 distinct CDR3 sequences; approximately 8% occur a single time. 4.8% of the sample is taken by the ten largest.

This sample is part of a study of CD8 T cells in ankylosing spondylitis (dated by TCRdb to 2016 to 2017). Describing the broader study: To find TCR variants linked to disease, the study profiled T cell receptor beta repertoires in ankylosing spondylitis patients and healthy donors. The full study cohort comprised 25 ankylosing spondylitis patients and some 100 healthy donors. Peripheral blood was sampled, and synovial fluid was also collected from ankylosing spondylitis patients.

The research as a whole found: Some motif variants had previously been reported in the synovial fluid and blood of reactive arthritis patients, which suggests shared mechanisms of disease initiation. The disease-linked clones had a CD8+ phenotype and were found at relatively low frequencies in peripheral blood. The disease-linked clones were reported to be significantly enriched in matched synovial fluid samples from ankylosing spondylitis patients. A TCR beta motif made up of about eight highly homologous amino acid variants appeared to be characteristic of blood from ankylosing spondylitis patients.

At the junction V is shortened by 0 bases and J by 7 bases, with 6 bases in between. From the cysteine through the phenylalanine, the CDR3 covers 12 amino acids. The retained sequence is limited to the CDR3, 36 bases, with the frame set at the first base. From the germline V gene, CDR1 is SGHTA and CDR2 is FQGNSA. Sequencing was carried out using blood, either unsorted or a sorted T cell fraction (not recorded which). This TCR derives from a female donor with ankylosing spondylitis or in good health (not recorded which). Recombination connected TRBV7-2 to TRBJ2-5, with TRBD2 as a weak D call on 5 bases. The DNA sequence is TGTGCCAGCAGCTTAGCGGAGGCGACCCAGTACTTC. Its product reads: CASSLAEATQYF. Supplemented by the reference TRBV7-2 and TRBJ2-5 proteins around the CDR3, the complete variable domain is GAGVSQSPSNKVTEKGKDVELRCDPISGHTALYWYRQSLGQGLEFLIYFQGNSAPDKSGLPSDRFSAERTGGSVSTLTIQRTQQEDSAVYLCASSLAEATQYFGPGTRLLVL.